Listed below are T cell receptor beta chains from one sample, sequenced in a study of cytomegalovirus exposure and HLA in healthy donors. Clones were sequenced by immunoSEQ multiplex PCR, and TCRdb holds only the in-frame ones, with some missing. Altogether some 86,000 clones are present, roughly 83% being singletons, with the ten largest covering roughly 14%. Specimen: PBMCs. These receptors came from a woman aged 40 to 49 in good health and CMV-seropositive. CDR3s include the opening cysteine and the closing phenylalanine or tryptophan. D genes are given only for firm matches. Clone size is not always given. Where it is, it says once, few, many or a class for expanded clones.

clone_size cdr3_length d_call j_call v_call cdr3_nt cdr3_aa
. 14 . TRBJ1-1 TRBV19 TGTGCCAGCCCACCGAACAGCGGGAACACTGAAGCTTTCTTT CASPPNSGNTEAFF
. 14 TRBD2 TRBJ2-5 TRBV27 TGTGCCAGCAGTTTAACGGGACTACAAGAGACCCAGTACTTC CASSLTGLQETQYF
. 14 . TRBJ1-2 TRBV19 TGTGCCAGTAGTATGCTCCAGGGGCACTATGGCTACACCTTC CASSMLQGHYGYTF
. 15 TRBD1 TRBJ2-5 TRBV10-1 TGCGCCAGCAGTGACTACAGGGGGGTACAAGAGACCCAGTACTTC CASSDYRGVQETQYF
. 15 . TRBJ2-1 TRBV11-3 TGTGCCAGCAGCTTCGGGGGTAGCGGTCACAATGAGCAGTTCTTC CASSFGGSGHNEQFF
. 16 . TRBJ2-2 TRBV10-3 TGTGCCATCAGTGAGAGTGTCACAGGGCGGGCCGGGGAGCTGTTTTTT CAISESVTGRAGELFF
. 15 . TRBJ2-5 TRBV7-6 TGTGCCAGCAGCTTAGTTCGCTTGGGGGGAGAGACCCAGTACTTC CASSLVRLGGETQYF
. 14 TRBD1 TRBJ2-7 TRBV7-2 TGTGCCAGCAGCCACCGGGACAGGGGCTACGAGCAGTACTTC CASSHRDRGYEQYF
. 14 . TRBJ1-2 TRBV2 TGTGCCAGCAGTGATCTGGCTAGACTTCCAGGCTACACCTTC CASSDLARLPGYTF
. 15 TRBD2 TRBJ2-3 TRBV7-2 TGTGCCAGCAGCTTACTAGCGGGAGTCCCAGATACGCAGTATTTT CASSLLAGVPDTQYF
. 14 . TRBJ1-1 TRBV25-1 TGTGCCAGCAGTGACCCCCGGCGGTCCACTGAAGCTTTCTTT CASSDPRRSTEAFF
once 14 TRBD1 TRBJ1-1 TRBV4-2 TGTGCCAGCAGCCACAGGGGGCAGAACACTGAAGCTTTCTTT CASSHRGQNTEAFF
once 16 . TRBJ1-1 TRBV4-2 TGTGCCAGCAGCCAAGCGCAGGGGCTAGTTAACACTGAAGCTTTCTTT CASSQAQGLVNTEAFF
. 13 . TRBJ2-1 TRBV5-5 TGTGCCAGCAGCTTGTTAGGGGACAATGAGCAGTTCTTC CASSLLGDNEQFF
. 13 TRBD1 TRBJ1-1 TRBV6-1 TGTGCCAGTGGAAACACAGGGGGCACTGAAGCTTTCTTT CASGNTGGTEAFF
. 14 TRBD1 TRBJ1-5 TRBV27 TGTGCCAGCAGGTCACAGGGGGACAATCAGCCCCAGCATTTT CASRSQGDNQPQHF
. 13 . TRBJ1-1 TRBV19 TGTGCCAGTAGTACCCCAGGCAACACTGAAGCTTTCTTT CASSTPGNTEAFF
. 14 . TRBJ2-1 TRBV27 TGTGCCAGCACCTCGGGGCTAGCGCCCAATGAGCAGTTCTTC CASTSGLAPNEQFF
. 13 TRBD1 TRBJ1-2 TRBV6-5 TGTGCCAGCAAGCTCGGACAGGGCTATGGCTACACCTTC CASKLGQGYGYTF
. 15 TRBD1 TRBJ1-1 TRBV11-2 TGTGCCAGCAGCTCACCTATACAGGGGGGCACTGAAGCTTTCTTT CASSSPIQGGTEAFF
. 13 . TRBJ2-2 TRBV7-9 TGTGCCAGCAGCCCCGGGGGCACCGGGGAGCTGTTTTTT CASSPGGTGELFF
. 11 . TRBJ1-1 TRBV5-6 TGTGCCAGCGCCGGTACCACTGAAGCTTTCTTT CASAGTTEAFF
. 13 TRBD1 TRBJ1-2 TRBV19 TGTGCCACCTGGGACAGGGACCCCTATGGCTACACCTTC CATWDRDPYGYTF
. 14 . TRBJ1-5 TRBV9 TGTGCCAGCAGCGAGGGGGTGGGCAATCAGCCCCAGCATTTT CASSEGVGNQPQHF
. 16 TRBD2 TRBJ2-7 TRBV5-1 TGCGCCAGCAGCAACGGACTAGCGGGTTCCTCCTACGAGCAGTACTTC CASSNGLAGSSYEQYF
once 16 . TRBJ2-1 TRBV6-1 TGTGCCAGCAGTGAATTGTCCAGCGGACCCTACAATGAGCAGTTCTTC CASSELSSGPYNEQFF
. 13 . TRBJ2-1 TRBV7-9 TGTGCCGCCGGGCAGGGGTCCTACAATGAGCAGTTCTTC CAAGQGSYNEQFF
. 15 . TRBJ1-1 TRBV28 TGTGCCAGCAGTTTACACAGGGCGATGAACACTGAAGCTTTCTTT CASSLHRAMNTEAFF
. 18 TRBD2 TRBJ2-1 TRBV28 TGTGCCATCACCCCAGTGGCGGGAGGGTATCAGGCGTACAATGAGCAGTTCTTC CAITPVAGGYQAYNEQFF
. 14 TRBD1 TRBJ2-7 TRBV4-1 TGCGCCAGCAGCCAAGGGGACAGAGCGTACGAGCAGTACTTC CASSQGDRAYEQYF
once 16 TRBD2 TRBJ2-2 TRBV7-3 TGTGCCAGCAGCTGGACTAGCGGGCAGAACACCGGGGAGCTGTTTTTT CASSWTSGQNTGELFF
. 13 . TRBJ1-2 TRBV5-1 TGCGCCAGCAGGCGGGAAGGGGACTATGGCTACACCTTC CASRREGDYGYTF
. 15 . TRBJ2-5 TRBV27 TGTGCCAGCAGCTATCGTTCAGGGGCGCAAGAGACCCAGTACTTC CASSYRSGAQETQYF
. 14 . TRBJ2-7 TRBV7-9 TGTGCCAGCAGCTTAAGTGCAGGCCCCTACGAGCAGTACTTC CASSLSAGPYEQYF
. 13 TRBD1 TRBJ2-7 TRBV27 TGTGCCCTAGGCAGGGGGCCCCCCTACGAGCAGTACTTC CALGRGPPYEQYF
. 15 TRBD1 TRBJ2-1 TRBV4-2 TGTGCCAGCAGCCAAGATGATTTTCCGGGACAGGGTCAGTTCTTC CASSQDDFPGQGQFF
once 17 TRBD2 TRBJ2-5 TRBV7-9 TGTGCCAGCAGCCCCGGACTAGCGGGAGGGCCCGGGGAGACCCAGTACTTC CASSPGLAGGPGETQYF
. 16 . TRBJ1-1 TRBV5-5 TGTGCCAGCAGCTTAACAGGGAACTTTCGGTACACTGAAGCTTTCTTT CASSLTGNFRYTEAFF
once 15 TRBD1 TRBJ1-1 TRBV15 TGTGCCACCAGCAGAGATATTGGACAGGGGCATAGGGGTTTCTTT CATSRDIGQGHRGFF
. 16 . TRBJ2-7 TRBV7-3 TGTGCCAGCAGCTCCTTAGAGAGGGAGAGCTCCTACGAGCAGTACTTC CASSSLERESSYEQYF
. 18 . TRBJ2-6 TRBV28 TGTGCCAGCAGTACCCCACGGACAGCAAACTCTGGGGCCAACGTCCTGACTTTC CASSTPRTANSGANVLTF
. 16 TRBD2 TRBJ2-3 TRBV2 TGTGCCAGCAGTGAAGCGGGTCTAGCGGGGGGTCATACGCAGTATTTT CASSEAGLAGGHTQYF
. 17 TRBD1 TRBJ2-2 TRBV5-6 TGTGCCAGCAGCCGAGCCGGGCGGACAGGGGGGTCCGGGGAGCTGTTTTTT CASSRAGRTGGSGELFF
. 12 TRBD1 TRBJ1-2 TRBV10-3 TGTGCCATCGGACAGGGGGCAGTAGGCTACACCTTC CAIGQGAVGYTF
. 12 TRBD1 TRBJ1-2 TRBV30 TGTGCCTGGGACAGGGGACTCTATGGCTACACCTTC CAWDRGLYGYTF
. 11 . TRBJ1-3 TRBV6-5 TGTGCCAGCAGTAGTTCGGACACCATATATTTT CASSSSDTIYF
. 15 . TRBJ1-2 TRBV25-1 TGTGCCAGCAGTGATCCGGACAGACCGAACTATGGCTACACCTTC CASSDPDRPNYGYTF
. 14 . TRBJ2-7 TRBV15 TGTGCCACCAGCAGAGATCTCTCGTCCTTCGAGCAGTACTTC CATSRDLSSFEQYF
. 11 . TRBJ2-1 TRBV9 TGTGCCAGCAGCGTAGAGCGGGAGCAGTTCTTC CASSVEREQFF
. 16 . TRBJ2-3 TRBV6-1 TGTGCCAGCAGTGAAGCGCTCGGGAGTTTTACAGATACGCAGTATTTT CASSEALGSFTDTQYF
few 15 . TRBJ1-5 TRBV5-5 TGTGCCAGCAGCATCGGGGACATACAGAATCAGCCCCAGCATTTT CASSIGDIQNQPQHF
. 17 TRBD1 TRBJ2-7 TRBV14 TGTGCCAGCAGCCCCCGAGGGCTCGGGACAGGATGGTACGAGCAGTACTTC CASSPRGLGTGWYEQYF
. 19 TRBD2 TRBJ2-4 TRBV7-9 TGTGCCAGCAGCTTAGCCTTCCTCGCCGAGCTAGCGGATAAAAACATTCAGTACTTC CASSLAFLAELADKNIQYF
. 13 TRBD1 TRBJ2-1 TRBV5-6 TGTGCCAGCAGCTCAAGACAGGGCCGAGAGCAGTTCTTC CASSSRQGREQFF
. 13 . TRBJ1-2 TRBV9 TGTGCCAGCAGCCAGATGGGAGGAGCCGGCTACACCTTC CASSQMGGAGYTF
. 13 . TRBJ1-1 TRBV14 TGTGCCAGCAGCCACCGAACGGACACTGAAGCTTTCTTT CASSHRTDTEAFF